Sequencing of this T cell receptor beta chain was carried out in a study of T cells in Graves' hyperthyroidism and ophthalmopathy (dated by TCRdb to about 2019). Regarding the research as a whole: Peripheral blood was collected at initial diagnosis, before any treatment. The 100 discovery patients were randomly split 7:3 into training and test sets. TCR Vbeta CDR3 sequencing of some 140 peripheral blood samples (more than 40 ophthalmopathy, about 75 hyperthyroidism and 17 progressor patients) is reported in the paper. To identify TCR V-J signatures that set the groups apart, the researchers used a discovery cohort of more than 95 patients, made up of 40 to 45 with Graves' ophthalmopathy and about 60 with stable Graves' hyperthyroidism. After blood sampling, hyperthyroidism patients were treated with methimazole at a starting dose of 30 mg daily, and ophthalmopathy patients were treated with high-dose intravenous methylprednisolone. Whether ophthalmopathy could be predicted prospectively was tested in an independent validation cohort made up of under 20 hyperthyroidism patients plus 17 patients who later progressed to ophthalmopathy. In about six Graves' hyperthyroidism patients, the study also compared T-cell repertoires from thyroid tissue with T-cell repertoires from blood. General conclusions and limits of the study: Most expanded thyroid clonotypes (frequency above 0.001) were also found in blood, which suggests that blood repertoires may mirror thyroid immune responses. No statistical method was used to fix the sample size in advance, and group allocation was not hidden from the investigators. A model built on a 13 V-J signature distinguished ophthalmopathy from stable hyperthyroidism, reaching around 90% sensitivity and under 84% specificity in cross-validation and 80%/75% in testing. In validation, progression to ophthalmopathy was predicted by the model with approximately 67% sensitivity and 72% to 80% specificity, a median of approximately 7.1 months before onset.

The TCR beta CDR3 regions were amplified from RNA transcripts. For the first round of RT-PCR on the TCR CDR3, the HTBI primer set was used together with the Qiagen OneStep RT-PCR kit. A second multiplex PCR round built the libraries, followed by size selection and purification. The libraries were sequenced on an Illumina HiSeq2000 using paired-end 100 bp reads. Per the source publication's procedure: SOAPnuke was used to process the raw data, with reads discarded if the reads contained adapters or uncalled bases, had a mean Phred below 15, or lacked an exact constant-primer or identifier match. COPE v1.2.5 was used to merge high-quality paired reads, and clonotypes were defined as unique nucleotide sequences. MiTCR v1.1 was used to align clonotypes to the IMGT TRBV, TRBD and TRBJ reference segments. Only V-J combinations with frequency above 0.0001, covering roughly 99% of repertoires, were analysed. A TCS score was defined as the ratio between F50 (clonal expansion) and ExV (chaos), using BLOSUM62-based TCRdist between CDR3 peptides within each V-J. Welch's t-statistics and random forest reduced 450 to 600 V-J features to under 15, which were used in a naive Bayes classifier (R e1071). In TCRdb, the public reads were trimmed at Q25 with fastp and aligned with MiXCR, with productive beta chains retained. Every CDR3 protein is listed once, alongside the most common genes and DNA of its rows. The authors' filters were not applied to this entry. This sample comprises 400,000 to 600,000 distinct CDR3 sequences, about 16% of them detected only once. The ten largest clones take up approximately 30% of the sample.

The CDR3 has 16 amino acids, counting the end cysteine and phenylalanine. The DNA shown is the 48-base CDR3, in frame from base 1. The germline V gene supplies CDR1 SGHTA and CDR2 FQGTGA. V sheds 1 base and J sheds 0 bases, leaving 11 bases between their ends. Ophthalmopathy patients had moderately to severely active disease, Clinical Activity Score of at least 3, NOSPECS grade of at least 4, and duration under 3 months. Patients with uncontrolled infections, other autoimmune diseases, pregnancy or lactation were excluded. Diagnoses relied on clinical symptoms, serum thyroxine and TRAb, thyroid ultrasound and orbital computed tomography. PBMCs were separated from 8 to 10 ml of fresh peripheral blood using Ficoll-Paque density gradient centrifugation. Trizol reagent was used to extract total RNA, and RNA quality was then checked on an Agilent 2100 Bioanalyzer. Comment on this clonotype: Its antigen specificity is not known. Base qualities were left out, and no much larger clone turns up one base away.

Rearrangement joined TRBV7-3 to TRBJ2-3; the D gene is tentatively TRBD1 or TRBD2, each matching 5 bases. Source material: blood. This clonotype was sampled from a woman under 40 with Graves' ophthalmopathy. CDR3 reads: CASSLMPGLSTDTQYF. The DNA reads TGTGCCAGCAGCTTAATGCCGGGGCTCAGCACAGATACGCAGTATTTT.